The next 20 T cell receptor beta chains were all read from a single sample in a study of spatial heterogeneity in lung cancer. Time point: blood at routine non-recurrence follow-up after resection. MiXCR, applied by TCRdb to the 5' RACE reads, yields one record per CDR3 protein. The sample shows tens of thousands of distinct CDR3 sequences, 12% of them seen only once. Here the sequenced sample was PBMCs, taken at follow-up. The origin of the receptors is a male donor with early-stage non-small cell lung cancer.

The chain couples TRBV20-1 to TRBJ2-1, with 7 bases that match TRBD1. Germline CDR1 reads DFQATT; CDR2 reads SNEGSKA (reference sequence). The CDR3 is 15 residues long. The V gene end was trimmed by 0 bases and the J gene end by 4 bases; junction bases not matched to a gene: 6. The CDR3 DNA reads TGCAGTGCTAGAGATCCCCAGGGGGTATACAATGAGCAGTTCTTC. Its translation is CSARDPQGVYNEQFF.

This clonotype was observed a handful of times. The chain carries TRBV5-4 and TRBJ1-2; no clear D. This CDR3 comprises 15 residues. Per the germline V gene, CDR1 is SGHNT and CDR2 is YYREEE (reference sequence). V shed 1 base and J shed 0 bases, with 10 bases lying between them. CDR3 sequence: CASSLLHGANYGYTF. The CDR3 region has the DNA TGTGCCAGCAGCTTGTTACATGGGGCTAACTATGGCTACACCTTC.

This clonotype showed up many times. The chain is built from TRBV7-9 and TRBJ2-7; D is uncertain. The V and J ends lost 1 base and 3 bases respectively, with 10 bases between them. CDR3 length: 14 residues. Germline values: CDR1 SEHNR, CDR2 FQNEAQ (reference sequence). DNA of the CDR3: TGTGCCAGCAGCTTAGGTGCACAGAACTACGAGCAGTACTTC. It yields the protein CASSLGAQNYEQYF.

The table lists this clonotype with many counts. The rearrangement links TRBV24-1 to TRBJ2-3, with D uncertain. V was trimmed by 4 bases and J by 2 bases, leaving 3 bases between them. The CDR3 spans 12 residues. Germline values: CDR1 KGHDR, CDR2 SFDVKD. This CDR3 is CATSDPTDTQYF. In DNA form, the CDR3 reads TGTGCCACCAGTGACCCCACAGATACGCAGTATTTT.

Notes on this clonotype: A read error is possible here, since a much larger clone lies one base away. The chain recombines TRBV7-6 with TRBJ2-5; the D is unclear. The assigned J gene may be wrong: the sequence end matches TRBJ2-1 better. This CDR3 spans 11 amino acids. The germline CDR1 and CDR2 sequences are SGHVS and FNYEAQ. CDR3 in DNA: TGTGCCAGCAGCTTAGATGAGACCCAGTTCTTC. It translates to CASSLDETQFF.

The chain couples TRBV20-1 to TRBJ1-3; D remains unclear. Per the germline V gene, CDR1 is DFQATT and CDR2 is SNEGSKA (reference sequence). The CDR3 sequence is 14 residues long. V lost 6 bases, J lost 2 bases, and 14 bases lay in between. CDR3 in DNA: TGCAGTGCAAGGAAGGGAGGGACTGGAAACACCATATATTTT. This encodes CSARKGGTGNTIYF.

This clonotype was found a few times. The chain links TRBV2 to TRBJ2-5, with a tentative D call TRBD2 (6 bases). The CDR3 totals 13 residues. The germline V gene encodes CDR1 SNHLY and CDR2 FYNNEI. Trimming stripped 11 bases from V and 3 bases from J, with 16 bases between. As DNA, the CDR3 is TGTGCCGGAACCGGGACTCAGGAAGAGACCCAGTACTTC. Residues: CAGTGTQEETQYF.

The J gene is TRBJ1-1, the V gene TRBV7-8, with D possibly TRBD1 on 5 matching bases. V dropped 2 bases and J dropped 1 base, with 11 bases sitting between them. The CDR3 has 15 amino acids. Germline-derived CDR1 and CDR2 are SGHVS and FQNEAQ. CDR3 loop: CASSLYGGSNTEAFF. DNA for the CDR3: TGTGCCAGCAGCTTATACGGGGGATCGAACACTGAAGCTTTCTTT.

Ten or more counts support this clonotype. This chain connects TRBV29-1 to TRBJ2-5, with 10 bases identical to TRBD2. V lost 3 bases to trimming and J lost 4 bases; unmatched junction nucleotides: 8. CDR3 length: 15 residues. CDR1 and CDR2 (germline): SQVTM, ANQGSEA. The CDR3 DNA reads as TGCAGCGTTGAGGTCAGCGGGGGGGCCGGAGAGACCCAGTACTTC. It specifies CSVEVSGGAGETQYF.

Only a few counts were recorded for this clonotype. This chain joins TRBV9 and TRBJ1-2, with TRBD1 matching over 10 bases. V shed 6 bases, J shed 0 bases, and the junction held 8 bases outside the gene matches. Germline CDR1 is SGDLS and CDR2 is YYNGEE. The CDR3 runs 16 residues. The CDR3 sequence is CASTPGQGRANYGYTF. The CDR3, as DNA: TGTGCCAGCACCCCGGGACAGGGGCGAGCTAACTATGGCTACACCTTC.

V is TRBV20-1 and J is TRBJ1-2; D may be TRBD1 (6 bases). This CDR3 has 16 residues. Per the germline V gene, CDR1 is DFQATT and CDR2 is SNEGSKA (reference sequence). V was cut by 5 bases and J by 5 bases, with 24 bases left in between. The CDR3, as DNA: TGCAGTGCTCCATACTGGCAGGGGACACTTCCATATGGCTACACCTTC. As protein: CSAPYWQGTLPYGYTF.

The chain employs TRBV20-1 and TRBJ2-4, with TRBD1 identical over 8 bases. Germline V lookup: CDR1 DFQATT, CDR2 SNEGSKA (reference sequence). The V segment lost 1 base and the J segment 9 bases; nucleotides outside the gene matches: 5. This CDR3 contains 13 residues. CDR3 sequence reads: CSARARQGSIQYF. CDR3 sequence (DNA): TGCAGTGCTAGAGCCAGACAGGGGAGCATTCAGTACTTC.

This clonotype came up many times. The DNA of the CDR3 is TGTGCCAGCAAAGTCGGCCGTGGGGCTAGTGGGGCCAACGTCCTGACTTTC. This codes for CASKVGRGASGANVLTF. The rearrangement links TRBV7-8 to TRBJ2-6; perhaps TRBD1 as D (5 bases). CDR1 and CDR2 from the germline V gene are SGHVS and FQNEAQ. Deletions cut 7 bases from V and 3 bases from J, with 19 bases between. This CDR3 region has 17 residues. The full variable domain, with the rest looked up from reference TRBV7-8 and TRBJ2-6, is GAGVSQSPRYKVAKRGQDVALRCDPISGHVSLFWYQQALGQGPEFLTYFQNEAQLDKSGLPSDRFFAERPEGSVSTLKIQRTQQEDSAVYLCASKVGRGASGANVLTFGAGSRLTVL.

The genes are TRBV6-5 and TRBJ2-7, with 10 bases aligning to TRBD2. Per the germline V gene, CDR1 is MNHEY and CDR2 is SVGAGI. This CDR3 is built from 11 residues. The trim removed 8 bases at V and 5 bases at J, leaving 0 bases unmatched. The CDR3 protein is CASGLADEQYF. DNA for the CDR3: TGTGCCAGCGGACTAGCGGACGAGCAGTACTTC.

The sample holds many counts of this clonotype. The chain links TRBV4-2 to TRBJ2-3; 8 positions match TRBD2. Per the germline V gene, CDR1 is LGHNA and CDR2 is YNFKEQ. The CDR3 contains 14 residues. V gave up 10 bases and J gave up 1 base; unmatched junction bases: 7. The CDR3 DNA reads TGTGCCACTAGCGGGCGAGTCGGCACAGATACGCAGTATTTT. It specifies CATSGRVGTDTQYF.

This clonotype was observed many times. This chain connects TRBV4-3 to TRBJ2-3; 10 nucleotides agree with TRBD2. CDR3 length equals 15 residues. V dropped 4 bases and J dropped 1; count of bases not matched to a gene: 2. The germline gives CDR1 LGHNA, CDR2 YSLEER. Here the CDR3 DNA reads TGCGCCAGCAGCCGCCTAGCGGGAGGCACAGATACGCAGTATTTT. Its translation is CASSRLAGGTDTQYF.

This clonotype has just a few counts. The chain carries TRBV12-3 or TRBV12-4 and TRBJ1-5, with D uncertain. V was clipped by 1 base and J by 2 bases, with 9 bases between them. The CDR3 is 15 amino acids. CDR3 residues: CASSLVGLGNQPQHF. In nucleotides, the CDR3 is TGTGCCAGCAGTTTAGTGGGGTTGGGCAATCAGCCCCAGCATTTT.

The V call is TRBV5-1, the J call TRBJ2-5, with D unresolved. This CDR3 contains 13 residues. The V gene's germline CDR1 is SGHRS and CDR2 YFSETQ. Trimming pared 4 bases from V and 3 bases from J, leaving 10 bases between. CDR3 sequence reads: CASSTRMEETQYF. In DNA form, the CDR3 reads TGCGCCAGCAGCACTCGCATGGAAGAGACCCAGTACTTC.

This chain joins TRBV9 and TRBJ2-1; D may be TRBD1 or TRBD2 (5 bases each). Germline CDR1 SGDLS, CDR2 YYNGEE. The CDR3 loop spans 13 amino acids. V dropped 4 bases and J dropped 10 bases, with 15 bases sitting between them. The CDR3 region is CASSKNSGREQFF. The CDR3 DNA reads TGTGCCAGCAGCAAAAACTCGGGGCGCGAGCAGTTCTTC.

This clonotype was detected many times. The chain employs TRBV3-1 and TRBJ1-1; D remains ambiguous. CDR1 LGHDT and CDR2 YNNKEL come from the germline V gene (reference sequence). The CDR3 sequence is 15 residues long. Trimming removed 1 base from V and 4 bases from J, with 13 bases in between. The CDR3 DNA follows: TGTGCCAGCAGCCAAGGAGTGCGGGGTGGCACTGAAGCTTTCTTT. Amino acids: CASSQGVRGGTEAFF. Full variable domain (outside the CDR3, taken from reference TRBV3-1 and TRBJ1-1): DTAVSQTPKYLVTQMGNDKSIKCEQNLGHDTMYWYKQDSKKFLKIMFSYNNKELIINETVPNRFSPKSPDKAHLNLHINSLELGDSAVYFCASSQGVRGGTEAFFGQGTRLTVV.